Listed below are T cell receptor beta chains from one sample, sequenced in a study of T cell changes during pregnancy in multiple sclerosis. TCRdb's table, derived via immunoSEQ multiplex PCR, lists solely in-frame clones and lacks some. The sample lists some 80,000 clones, approximately 95% occurring once. The sequencing used CD4+ T cells from peripheral blood mononuclear cells, collected after pregnancy. The receptors were sampled from a female donor with multiple sclerosis, enrolled in a pregnancy study. CDR3s include the opening cysteine and the closing phenylalanine or tryptophan. D genes are given only for firm matches. Size is omitted from some rows. Given values are once, few, many or a class for expanded clones.

TRBV7-2,NA,TRBJ2-4,NA,TGTGCCAGCAGCCCCTCGCACCAGGGGAGTGCCAAAAACATTCAGTACTTC,CASSPSHQGSAKNIQYF
TRBV27,NA,TRBJ2-3,NA,TGTGCCAGCAGTTTTTATCGGACTAACACAGATACGCAGTATTTT,CASSFYRTNTDTQYF
TRBV9,NA,TRBJ2-3,few,TGTGCCAGCAGCGTAGTACCGGTGGATACGCAGTATTTT,CASSVVPVDTQYF
TRBV5-1,TRBD2,TRBJ2-7,NA,TGCGCCAGCAGGCTAGCGGGAGATTCCTACGAGCAGTACTTC,CASRLAGDSYEQYF
TRBV9,TRBD2,TRBJ2-1,NA,TGTGCCAGCAGCGCCCTAGCGGGAGTAGGCTACAATGAGCAGTTCTTC,CASSALAGVGYNEQFF
TRBV9,TRBD2,TRBJ2-5,NA,TGTGCCAGCAGTTCCGGGACTAGCGTTGAGACCCAGTACTTC,CASSSGTSVETQYF
TRBV6-6,NA,TRBJ1-5,NA,TGTGCCAGCAGTTACTCCCAGAATCAGCCCCAGCATTTT,CASSYSQNQPQHF
TRBV11-2,NA,TRBJ2-1,NA,TGTGCCAGCAGCTCCCTAGGGGGAGTGTCCTACAATGAGCAGTTCTTC,CASSSLGGVSYNEQFF
TRBV5-4,TRBD1,TRBJ1-1,NA,TGTGCCAGCAGCTTGACAGGGGGCAGCACTGAAGCTTTCTTT,CASSLTGGSTEAFF
TRBV28,NA,TRBJ1-4,NA,TGTGCCAGCAGCACCAAGGGGGCAACTAATGAAAAACTGTTTTTT,CASSTKGATNEKLFF
TRBV29-1,TRBD2,TRBJ2-7,NA,TGCAGCGTTGAGTCGGTAGCGGGAGGGAGTCTCTTCGAGCAGTACTTC,CSVESVAGGSLFEQYF
TRBV4-1,TRBD1,TRBJ1-1,NA,TGCGCCAGCAGCCAAGGAGACAGGGAAGGCACTGAAGCTTTCTTT,CASSQGDREGTEAFF
TRBV29-1,TRBD1,TRBJ1-1,NA,TGCAGCGTTGAGCCCCGGGGACAGGGGAACTCGGGCACTGAAGCTTTCTTT,CSVEPRGQGNSGTEAFF
TRBV19,NA,TRBJ1-1,NA,TGTGCCAGTACCTCGTCAGGTGGCCCGAACACTGAAGCTTTCTTT,CASTSSGGPNTEAFF
TRBV28,TRBD2,TRBJ2-5,NA,TGTGCCAGCTCGACTAGCTCGGGGTTGCGCGAGACCCAGTACTTC,CASSTSSGLRETQYF
TRBV6-5,NA,TRBJ2-3,NA,TGTGCCAGCAGTTACTTTGGTGTGCCGGCAGATACGCAGTATTTT,CASSYFGVPADTQYF
TRBV5-1,TRBD1,TRBJ1-6,NA,TGCGCCAGCAGCTTAAACCCAATGGTACAGGGGAGAGCTCATTCACCCCTCCACTTT,CASSLNPMVQGRAHSPLHF
TRBV5-1,NA,TRBJ1-4,NA,TGCGCCAGCAGCTCCGCGGGGAATGAAAAACTGTTTTTT,CASSSAGNEKLFF
TRBV10-3,TRBD1,TRBJ1-5,NA,TGTGCCATCAGTGAGTCCCCAGGGGGTCAGCCCCAGCATTTT,CAISESPGGQPQHF
TRBV9,NA,TRBJ2-1,NA,TGTGCCAGCAGCGTAGTCGGGACTTCCTACAATGAGCAGTTCTTC,CASSVVGTSYNEQFF
TRBV6-5,TRBD1,TRBJ2-5,NA,TGTGCCAGCAGTTACGGACAGGGGGGGACCCAGTACTTC,CASSYGQGGTQYF
TRBV6-6,NA,TRBJ2-7,NA,TGTGCCAGCAGTTACTCATCTAACGAGCAGTACTTC,CASSYSSNEQYF
TRBV18,TRBD1,TRBJ1-2,NA,TGTGCCAGCTCACCGACAGGGACCGGCTATGGCTACACCTTC,CASSPTGTGYGYTF
TRBV7-8,NA,TRBJ2-1,NA,TGTGCCAGCAGCTTATCCGGCAGTCCGGGGAATGAGCAGTTCTTC,CASSLSGSPGNEQFF
TRBV28,NA,TRBJ1-2,NA,TGTGCCAGCAGGTCGGGGGGCTATGGCTACACCTTC,CASRSGGYGYTF
TRBV19,TRBD2,TRBJ2-7,NA,TGTGCTACAGCCCCAATACGTAGCGGGAGGTTTGGCTACGAGCAGTACTTC,CATAPIRSGRFGYEQYF
TRBV5-1,NA,TRBJ1-5,NA,TGCGCCAGCAGCCCAGGACAGAGCAATCAGCCCCAGCATTTT,CASSPGQSNQPQHF
TRBV6-5,NA,TRBJ1-1,NA,TGTGCCAGCAGCCGACCGGGTCTTAGAGGCACTGAAGCTTTCTTT,CASSRPGLRGTEAFF
TRBV9,TRBD1,TRBJ2-7,NA,TGTGCCAGCAGTGGGGTACCGGGACAGGGCTACGAGCAGTACTTC,CASSGVPGQGYEQYF
TRBV2,NA,TRBJ1-1,NA,TGTGCCAGCAGTTCAGGGGTGGGCACTGAAGCTTTCTTT,CASSSGVGTEAFF
TRBV5-1,TRBD2,TRBJ2-1,NA,TGCGCCAGCAGCTTGGGGGCGGGAGGGCCTTGGACGGAGCAGTTCTTC,CASSLGAGGPWTEQFF
TRBV4-3,TRBD1,TRBJ2-1,NA,TGCGCCAGCAGCGCCTGGAGTGACAGGGACCACAATGAGCAGTTCTTC,CASSAWSDRDHNEQFF
TRBV27,NA,TRBJ2-2,once,TGTGCCAGCACCATAATGGGGGGGCAGACCTCAAACACCGGGGAGCTGTTTTTT,CASTIMGGQTSNTGELFF
TRBV21-1,NA,TRBJ2-7,NA,TGTGCCAGCAGCAAAAAGTCCGGGAGGGGGAGTGCCTACGAGCAGTACTTC,CASSKKSGRGSAYEQYF
TRBV5-4,TRBD2,TRBJ2-7,NA,TGTGCCAGCAGCCCCGCCGGGAGGCGATCCTACGAGCAGTACTTC,CASSPAGRRSYEQYF
TRBV19,TRBD1,TRBJ2-6,NA,TGTGCCAGTAGGGGACAGGGGGCTGGGGCCAACGTCCTGACTTTC,CASRGQGAGANVLTF
TRBV4-3,NA,TRBJ2-3,NA,TGCGCCAGCAGCCAAGACTTCGGGAGTCTCGCAGATACGCAGTATTTT,CASSQDFGSLADTQYF
TRBV28,TRBD2,TRBJ2-1,NA,TGTGCCAGCAGTTCCTCAAGGACTAGCGGGAGGGGTGAGCAGTTCTTC,CASSSSRTSGRGEQFF
TRBV7-9,TRBD1,TRBJ2-5,NA,TGTGCCAGCAGCTTAGGAGGGGGCGCATATTGGGAGACCCAGTACTTC,CASSLGGGAYWETQYF
TRBV2,NA,TRBJ2-1,once,TGTGCCAGCAGTGAGCGCCGGTTCGACAATGAGCAGTTCTTC,CASSERRFDNEQFF
TRBV14,TRBD2,TRBJ2-1,NA,TGTGCCAGCAGCCCCCGGCCCAGCGGGAGTAGTCGGAGTGAGCAGTTCTTC,CASSPRPSGSSRSEQFF
TRBV5-6,TRBD1,TRBJ2-7,NA,TGTGCCAGCAGCTTCTGGGACAGGACCTACGAGCAGTACTTC,CASSFWDRTYEQYF
TRBV29-1,NA,TRBJ2-3,NA,TGCAGCGTTGAGGATGGACTTCTGACAGATACGCAGTATTTT,CSVEDGLLTDTQYF
TRBV28,NA,TRBJ2-1,NA,TGTGCCAGCGGAGGACTTAGGCAGTTCTTC,CASGGLRQFF
TRBV6-6,TRBD2,TRBJ2-7,NA,TGTGCCAGCAATTTAGCGGGATCACTTTACGAGCAGTACTTC,CASNLAGSLYEQYF
TRBV28,TRBD2,TRBJ2-3,NA,TGTGCCAGCAGCCCTAGCGGGAGGGCCCCAGATACGCAGTATTTT,CASSPSGRAPDTQYF
TRBV9,TRBD2,TRBJ2-1,NA,TGTGCCAGCAGCGTAGCGGTGGGAGGGTTATACAATGAGCAGTTCTTC,CASSVAVGGLYNEQFF
TRBV29-1,TRBD1,TRBJ2-5,NA,TGCAGCGCGAGACAGGGGGCAGAGACCCAGTACTTC,CSARQGAETQYF
TRBV9,NA,TRBJ2-1,NA,TGTGCCAGCAGCGTAGTGGGGGCCTCGTACAATGAGCAGTTCTTC,CASSVVGASYNEQFF
TRBV5-4,NA,TRBJ2-1,NA,TGTGCCAGCAGCTTGAATGATCTAGAAAAAACCGGTGAGCAGTTCTTC,CASSLNDLEKTGEQFF
TRBV29-1,NA,TRBJ1-1,few,TGCAGCGTTGTCGGCAGGTTTAGGACTGAAGCTTTCTTT,CSVVGRFRTEAFF
TRBV7-2,NA,TRBJ2-5,NA,TGTGCCAGCAGCTTAGCCCTACAAGAGACCCAGTACTTC,CASSLALQETQYF
TRBV28,TRBD1,TRBJ1-6,NA,TGTGCCAGCAGTCCTCGACAGGGTTTGGGTTCACCCCTCCACTTT,CASSPRQGLGSPLHF